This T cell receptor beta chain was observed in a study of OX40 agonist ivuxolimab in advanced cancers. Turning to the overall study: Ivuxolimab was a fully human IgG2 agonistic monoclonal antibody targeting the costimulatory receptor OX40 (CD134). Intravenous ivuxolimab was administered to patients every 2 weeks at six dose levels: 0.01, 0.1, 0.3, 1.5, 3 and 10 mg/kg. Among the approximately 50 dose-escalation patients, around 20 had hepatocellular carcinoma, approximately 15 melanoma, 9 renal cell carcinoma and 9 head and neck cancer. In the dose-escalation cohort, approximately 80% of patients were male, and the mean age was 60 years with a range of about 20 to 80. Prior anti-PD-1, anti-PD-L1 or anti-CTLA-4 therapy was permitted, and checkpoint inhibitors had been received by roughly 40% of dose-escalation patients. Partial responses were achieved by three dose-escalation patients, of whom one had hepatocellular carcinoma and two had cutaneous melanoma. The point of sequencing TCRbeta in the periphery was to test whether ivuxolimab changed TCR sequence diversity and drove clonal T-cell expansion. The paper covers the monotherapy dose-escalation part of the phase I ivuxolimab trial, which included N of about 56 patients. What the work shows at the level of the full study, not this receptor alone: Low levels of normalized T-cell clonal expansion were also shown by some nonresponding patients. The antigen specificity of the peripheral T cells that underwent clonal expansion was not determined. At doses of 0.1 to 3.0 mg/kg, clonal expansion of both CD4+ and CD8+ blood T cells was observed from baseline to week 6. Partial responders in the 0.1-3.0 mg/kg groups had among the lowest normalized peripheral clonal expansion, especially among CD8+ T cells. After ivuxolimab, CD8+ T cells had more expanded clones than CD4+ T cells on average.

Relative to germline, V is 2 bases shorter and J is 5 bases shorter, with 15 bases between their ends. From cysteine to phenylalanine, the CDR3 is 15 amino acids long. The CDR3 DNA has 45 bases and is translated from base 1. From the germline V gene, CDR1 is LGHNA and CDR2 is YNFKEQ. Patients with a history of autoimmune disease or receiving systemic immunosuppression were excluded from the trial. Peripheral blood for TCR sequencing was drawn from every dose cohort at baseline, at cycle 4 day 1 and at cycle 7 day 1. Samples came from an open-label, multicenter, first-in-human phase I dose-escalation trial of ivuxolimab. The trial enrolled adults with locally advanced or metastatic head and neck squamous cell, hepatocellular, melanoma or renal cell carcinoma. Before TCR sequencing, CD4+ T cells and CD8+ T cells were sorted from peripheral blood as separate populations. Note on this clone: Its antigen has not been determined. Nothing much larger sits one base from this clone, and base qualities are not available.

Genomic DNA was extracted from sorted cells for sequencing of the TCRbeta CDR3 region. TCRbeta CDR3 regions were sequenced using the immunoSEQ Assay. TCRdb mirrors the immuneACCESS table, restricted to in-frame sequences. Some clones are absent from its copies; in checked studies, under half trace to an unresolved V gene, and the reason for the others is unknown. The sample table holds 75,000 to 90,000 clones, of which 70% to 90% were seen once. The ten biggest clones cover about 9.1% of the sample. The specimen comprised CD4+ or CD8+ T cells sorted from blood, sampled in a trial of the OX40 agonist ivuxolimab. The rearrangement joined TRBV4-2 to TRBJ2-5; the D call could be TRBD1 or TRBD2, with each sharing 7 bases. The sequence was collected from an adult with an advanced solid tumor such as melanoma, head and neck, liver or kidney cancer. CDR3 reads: CASSQPQGRGETQYF. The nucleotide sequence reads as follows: TGTGCCAGCAGCCAACCACAGGGGAGGGGGGAGACCCAGTACTTC.